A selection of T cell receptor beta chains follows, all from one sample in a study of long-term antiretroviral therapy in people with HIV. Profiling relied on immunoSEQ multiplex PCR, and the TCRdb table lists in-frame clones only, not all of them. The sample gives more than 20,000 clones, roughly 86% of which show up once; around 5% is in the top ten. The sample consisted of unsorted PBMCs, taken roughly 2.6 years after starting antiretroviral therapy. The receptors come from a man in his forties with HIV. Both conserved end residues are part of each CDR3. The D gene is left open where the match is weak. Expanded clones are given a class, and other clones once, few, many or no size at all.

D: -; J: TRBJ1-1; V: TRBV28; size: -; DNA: TGTGCCAGCCGATGGGCCGGGATGAACACTGAAGCTTTCTTT; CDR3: CASRWAGMNTEAFF
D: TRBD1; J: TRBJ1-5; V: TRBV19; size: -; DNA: TGTGCCAGTAGTATGGACAGGACTTATAGCAATCAGCCCCAGCATTTT; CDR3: CASSMDRTYSNQPQHF
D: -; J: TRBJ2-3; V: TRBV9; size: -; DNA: TGTGCCAGCAGCTTCAGAGTGGGGGGCGCGTCAGATACGCAGTATTTT; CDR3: CASSFRVGGASDTQYF
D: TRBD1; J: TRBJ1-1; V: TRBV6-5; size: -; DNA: TGTGCCAGCAGTTACCGTGGAGGGGGCAACACTGAAGCTTTCTTT; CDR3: CASSYRGGGNTEAFF
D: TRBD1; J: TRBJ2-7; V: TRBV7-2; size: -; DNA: TGTGCCAGCAGCTCCCGGACAGGGGCCTACGAGCAGTACTTC; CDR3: CASSSRTGAYEQYF
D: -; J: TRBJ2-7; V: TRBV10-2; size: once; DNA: TGCGCCAGCAGTGAGTCGACTTATTACGAGCAGTACTTC; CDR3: CASSESTYYEQYF
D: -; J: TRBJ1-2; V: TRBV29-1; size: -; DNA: TGCAGCGTTGGGGACGGAAACTATGGCTACACCTTC; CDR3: CSVGDGNYGYTF
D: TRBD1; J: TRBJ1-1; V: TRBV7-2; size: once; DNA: TGTGCCAGCCGCCCGGACAGGGTCCTCACTGAAGCTTTCTTT; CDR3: CASRPDRVLTEAFF
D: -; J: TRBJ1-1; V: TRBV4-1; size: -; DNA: TGCGCCAGCAGCCAGGGATCGGGCACTGAAGCTTTCTTT; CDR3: CASSQGSGTEAFF
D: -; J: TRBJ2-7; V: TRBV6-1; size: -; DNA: TGTGCCACCTGTCTGGAGGTAGCCTACGAGCAGTACTTC; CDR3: CATCLEVAYEQYF
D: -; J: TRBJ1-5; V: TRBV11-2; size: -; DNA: TGTGCCAGCAGCTTAGCTGGGGCGGAGACGCCCCAGCATTTT; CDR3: CASSLAGAETPQHF
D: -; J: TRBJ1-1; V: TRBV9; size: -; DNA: TGTGCCAGCAGCTGGGGGCAGGGAAACACTGAAGCTTTCTTT; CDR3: CASSWGQGNTEAFF
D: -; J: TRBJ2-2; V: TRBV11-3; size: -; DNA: TGTGCCAGCAGCTTAGGACCCCCAACCACCGGGGAGCTGTTTTTT; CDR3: CASSLGPPTTGELFF
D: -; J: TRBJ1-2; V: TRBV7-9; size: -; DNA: TGTGCCAGCAGCTCCTCCACATTCGGCTATGGCTACACCTTC; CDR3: CASSSSTFGYGYTF
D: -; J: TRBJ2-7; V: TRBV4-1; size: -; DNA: TGCGCCAGCAGCCAAGGACTAGTGAAATACGAGCAGTACTTC; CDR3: CASSQGLVKYEQYF
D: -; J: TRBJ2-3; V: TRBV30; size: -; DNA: TGTGCCTGGAGCGACTGGGGCGGGGGCGGAGATACGCAGTATTTT; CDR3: CAWSDWGGGGDTQYF
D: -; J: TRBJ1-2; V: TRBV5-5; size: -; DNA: TGTGCCAGCAGCTTGGCAGGCAGGGACTATGGCTACACCTTC; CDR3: CASSLAGRDYGYTF
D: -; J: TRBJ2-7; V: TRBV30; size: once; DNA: TGTGCCTGGAGTGGAGCGGGTCCTCGCTACGAGCAGTACTTC; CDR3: CAWSGAGPRYEQYF
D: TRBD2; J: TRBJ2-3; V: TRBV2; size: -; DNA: TGTGCCAGCAGTGAACAGGGACTTGTCAACGCGGGGGACACAGATACGCAGTATTTT; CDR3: CASSEQGLVNAGDTDTQYF
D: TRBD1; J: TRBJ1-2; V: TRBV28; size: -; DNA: TGTGCCAGCAGTTCCTGGACAGGGAAGGGGTATGGCTACACCTTC; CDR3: CASSSWTGKGYGYTF
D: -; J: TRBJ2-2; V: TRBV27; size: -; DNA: TGTGCCAGCAGTTTCTTGGAGGGAGGCACCGGGGAGCTGTTTTTT; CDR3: CASSFLEGGTGELFF
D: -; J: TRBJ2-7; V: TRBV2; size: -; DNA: TGTGCCAGCAGTGACGGACAGGGAGGGTCCTACGAGCAGTACTTC; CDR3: CASSDGQGGSYEQYF
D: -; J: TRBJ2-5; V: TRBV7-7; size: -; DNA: TGTGCCAGCAGCTCAGGACGGACTTTTCAAGAGACCCAGTACTTC; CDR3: CASSSGRTFQETQYF
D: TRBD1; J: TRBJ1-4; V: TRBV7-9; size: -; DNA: TGTGCCAGCAGCTTGGACAGGACAGGGGAAAAACTGTTTTTT; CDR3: CASSLDRTGEKLFF
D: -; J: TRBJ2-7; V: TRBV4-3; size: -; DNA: TGCGCCAGCAGCCAAGACGGGGCACAGGGCTACGAGCAGTACTTC; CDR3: CASSQDGAQGYEQYF
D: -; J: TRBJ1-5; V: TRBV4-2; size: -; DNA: TGTGCCAGCAGCCAATCATGGGATCAGCCCCAGCATTTT; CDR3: CASSQSWDQPQHF
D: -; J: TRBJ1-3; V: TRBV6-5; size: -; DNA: TGTGCCAGCAGTTACACCCGGACGGAGAACACCATATATTTT; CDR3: CASSYTRTENTIYF
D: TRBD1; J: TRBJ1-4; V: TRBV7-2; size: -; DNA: TGTGCCAGCAGCCCAGGGACAGGGGAAGGGGAAAAACTGTTTTTT; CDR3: CASSPGTGEGEKLFF
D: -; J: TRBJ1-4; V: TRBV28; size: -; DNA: TGTGCCAGCAGTTTTAGGGCAGATGAAAAACTGTTTTTT; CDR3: CASSFRADEKLFF
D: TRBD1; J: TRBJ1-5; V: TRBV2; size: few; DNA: TGTGCCAGCAGTAGGGCCAGGGGGCATCAGCCCCAGCATTTT; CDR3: CASSRARGHQPQHF
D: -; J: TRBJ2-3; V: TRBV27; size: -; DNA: TGTGCCAGCAGTTTAGATGGACTAACAGATACGCAGTATTTT; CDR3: CASSLDGLTDTQYF
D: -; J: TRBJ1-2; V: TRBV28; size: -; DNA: TGTGCCAGCAGGCCCCCTACAGAAGTCTATGGCTACACCTTC; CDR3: CASRPPTEVYGYTF
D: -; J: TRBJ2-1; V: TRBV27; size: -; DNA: TGTGCCAGCGGGCAACGGGGCCGCAATGAGCAGTTCTTC; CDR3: CASGQRGRNEQFF
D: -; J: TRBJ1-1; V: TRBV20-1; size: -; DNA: TGCAGTGCTAGAGAACTGGGAGAGGCTTTCTTT; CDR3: CSARELGEAFF
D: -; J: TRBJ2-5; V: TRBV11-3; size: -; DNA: TGTGCCAGCAGCTCGAGTGAGACCCAGTACTTC; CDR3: CASSSSETQYF
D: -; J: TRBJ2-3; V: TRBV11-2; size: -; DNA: TGTGCCAGCAGCTTAGTAAGGGGCGGGACAGATACGCAGTATTTT; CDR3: CASSLVRGGTDTQYF
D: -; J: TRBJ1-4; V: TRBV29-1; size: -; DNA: TGCAGCGCCGGCCCCTCAACTAATGAAAAACTGTTTTTT; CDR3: CSAGPSTNEKLFF
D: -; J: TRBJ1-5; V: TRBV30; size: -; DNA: TGTGCCTGGAGCCCGGAAGGCAATCAGCCCCAGCATTTT; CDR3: CAWSPEGNQPQHF
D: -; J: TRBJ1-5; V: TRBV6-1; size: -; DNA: TGTGCCAGCAGTGGGCAGACAGAAAATCAGCCCCAGCATTTT; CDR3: CASSGQTENQPQHF
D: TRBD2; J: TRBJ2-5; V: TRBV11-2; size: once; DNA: TGTGCCAGCAGCTTTGAGCGGGGGGTACAAGAGACCCAGTACTTC; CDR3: CASSFERGVQETQYF
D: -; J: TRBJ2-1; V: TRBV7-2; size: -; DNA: TGTGCCAGCAGCTTAGCGCAGATGGGGATTTATTCTAGCAGCTCCTACAATGAGCAGTTCTTC; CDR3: CASSLAQMGIYSSSSYNEQFF
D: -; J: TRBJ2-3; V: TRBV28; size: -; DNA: TGTGCCAGCAGTTTCACGGGGGAAGGGGCAGATACGCAGTATTTT; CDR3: CASSFTGEGADTQYF
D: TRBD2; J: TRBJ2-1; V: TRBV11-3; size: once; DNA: TGTGCCAGCAGCTTAGTCACTAGCGGGAGTTTCTACAATGAGCAGTTCTTC; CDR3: CASSLVTSGSFYNEQFF
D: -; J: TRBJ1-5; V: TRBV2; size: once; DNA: TGTGCCAGCAGTGAAACCTCGGGGCGGGGGGGGTACAATCAGCCCCAGCATTTT; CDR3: CASSETSGRGGYNQPQHF
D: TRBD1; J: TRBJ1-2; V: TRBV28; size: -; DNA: TGTGCCAGCAGTGCCGCCGGGACAGGGGGCGGCTACACCTTC; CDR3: CASSAAGTGGGYTF
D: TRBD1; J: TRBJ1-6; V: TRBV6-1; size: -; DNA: TGTGCCAGCAGTGAAGGGCGGTTTACCACAGGGGGCGCGGATAATTCACCCCTCCACTTT; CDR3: CASSEGRFTTGGADNSPLHF
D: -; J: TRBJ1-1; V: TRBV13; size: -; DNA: TGTGCCAGCAGCTTAAAATGGGGGGAGAGGATGAACACTGAAGCTTTCTTT; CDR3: CASSLKWGERMNTEAFF
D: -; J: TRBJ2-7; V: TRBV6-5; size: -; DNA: TGTGCCAGCAGTTTTAGGAGGTTTAGCTCCTACGAGCAGTACTTC; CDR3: CASSFRRFSSYEQYF
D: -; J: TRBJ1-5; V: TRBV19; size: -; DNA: TGTGCCAGTAGTATAGAAGGAAATCAGCCCCAGCATTTT; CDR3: CASSIEGNQPQHF
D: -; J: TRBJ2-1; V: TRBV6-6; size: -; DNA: TGTGCCAGCAGTTATGAGTCGGCATTCTCCTACAATGAGCAGTTCTTC; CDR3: CASSYESAFSYNEQFF